These 32 T cell receptor beta chains came from one sample sequenced in a study of T cell clonality in common variable immunodeficiency. Assay: immunoSEQ multiplex PCR; the TCRdb copy retains only in-frame clones and omits some. The sample is made up of under 40,000 clones, none counted only once. Sequencing was performed on peripheral blood mononuclear cells. The receptor set was obtained from a person aged 18 to 70 in good health.

This clone was counted many times. One end of the junction is discordant with germline, which a read error may explain. The sequenced fragment ends 3 residues before the CDR3 boundary, so the rest is inferred from the germline J gene. The J gene is TRBJ2-1, the V gene TRBV9, with D unresolved. The CDR3 totals 13 residues. Germline CDR1 reads SGDLS; CDR2 reads YYNGEE. The sequenced CDR3 bases are TGCGCCAGCAGCGTGGCAGTCTACAATGAG. It is translated as CASSVAVYNE. The whole CDR3 sequence is CASSVAVYNEQFF. Using reference TRBV9 and TRBJ2-1 for the parts outside the CDR3, the full variable domain is DSGVTQTPKHLITATGQRVTLRCSPRSGDLSVYWYQQSLDQGLQFLIQYYNGEERAKGNILERFSAQQFPDLHSELNLSSLELGDSALYFCASSVAVYNEQFFGPGTRLTVL.

This clone was recorded many times. Sequencing ends 3 residues short of the CDR3 end; the germline J gene provides the rest. This chain joins TRBV6-2 or TRBV6-3 and TRBJ1-1, with D tentatively TRBD1 (5 bases). Trimming took 8 bases from V and 1 from J, leaving 20 bases between them. The CDR3 is 16 amino acids. Germline CDR1 reads MNHEY; CDR2 reads SVGEGT. The CDR3 loop reads CASGSPLKRGNTEAFF. The sequenced CDR3 bases are TGTGCCAGCGGGTCGCCCCTAAAAAGGGGGAACACTGAA.

The table lists this clone with many counts. The DNA ends 3 residues before the CDR3 does, and the rest of the CDR3 is filled in from the germline J gene. This chain links TRBV4-1 with TRBJ2-7; 11 bases are a match to TRBD2. The CDR3 totals 15 residues. CDR1 MGHRA and CDR2 YSYEKL come from the germline V gene. The V gene end was trimmed by 4 bases and the J gene end by 2 bases; junction bases not matched to a gene: 4. Incomplete CDR3 DNA: TGCGCCAGCAGCCGGGGGACTAGCGGAACCTACGAG. Protein product: CASSRGTSGTYE. The full-length CDR3 reads as CASSRGTSGTYEQYF.

In this sample, this clone turned up many times. The read ends 3 residues shy of where the CDR3 ends; the end is completed using the germline J gene. The V gene is TRBV11-2, the J gene TRBJ2-5; 12 nucleotides agree with TRBD2. There are 15 residues in the CDR3. After removal of 2 bases from V and 5 bases from J, the junction contained 3 bases not matched to a gene. Per the germline V gene, CDR1 is SGHAT and CDR2 is FQNNGV. The part of the CDR3 DNA that was read is TGTGCCAGCAGCTTACTAGCGGGAGGGCCGGAGACC. Its translation: CASSLLAGGPET. The entire CDR3 is CASSLLAGGPETQYF.

This clone was seen at least ten times. Partial CDR3 DNA: TGCAGTGCTGCCTCACTAGCGGGAGGCGAG. The encoded protein is CSAASLAGGE. The complete CDR3 protein is CSAASLAGGEQYF. J is TRBJ2-7 and V is TRBV20-1; 12 nucleotides align to TRBD2. With the read ending 3 residues before the CDR3 end, the germline J gene is used to fill in that end. J was trimmed by 6 bases and V by 5 bases; bases with no gene match: 5. The CDR3 length is 13 residues. The germline gives CDR1 DFQATT, CDR2 SNEGSKA (reference sequence).

This clone was picked up many times. The CDR3 here is CASSTTGGDSPLHF. The sequenced part of the CDR3 DNA is TGTGCCAGCAGTACGACAGGGGGAGATTCACCC. The rearrangement links TRBV5-5 to TRBJ1-6; TRBD1 aligns across 9 bases. The read is 3 residues too short to cover the CDR3 end, so that end is filled in from the germline J gene. The length of the CDR3 is 14 residues. J gave up 8 bases and V 5 bases, and 5 bases lay outside the gene matches. Germline V gene sequence: CDR1 SGHKS, CDR2 YYEKEE (reference sequence).

This clone appeared many times. The read finishes 3 residues shy of the CDR3 end, and the germline J gene is used to complete it. The chain joins TRBV11-2 to TRBJ2-5, with 8 bases aligning to TRBD1. The CDR3 extends over 13 amino acids. J was trimmed by 5 bases and V by 5 bases; bases with no gene match: 4. Per the germline V gene, CDR1 is SGHAT and CDR2 is FQNNGV. CDR3 bases read: TGTGCCAGCAGCCCGGACAGGGCTGAGACC. It encodes CASSPDRAET. The complete CDR3 protein is CASSPDRAETQYF.

At least ten counts were recorded for this clone. The read ends 3 residues shy of where the CDR3 ends; the end is completed using the germline J gene. The chain joins TRBV20-1 to TRBJ2-1, with TRBD2 identical over 8 bases. Germline CDR1 DFQATT, CDR2 SNEGSKA (reference sequence). J lost 0 bases, V lost 5 bases, and 12 bases had no gene match. The CDR3 has 17 residues. The CDR3 DNA, read in part, is TGCAGTGCTTCTCGGTCTCTAGCGGGTTACTCCTACAATGAG. Residues: CSASRSLAGYSYNE. The CDR3 in its entirety is CSASRSLAGYSYNEQFF.

Ten or more counts support this clone. The read ends 3 residues shy of where the CDR3 ends; the end is completed using the germline J gene. The chain is built from TRBV7-6 and TRBJ2-5; no firm D call. The CDR3 has 13 residues. The V gene lost 1 base and the J gene lost 6 bases, with 9 bases spanning the gap. Germline-derived CDR1 and CDR2 are SGHVS and FNYEAQ. The CDR3: CASSLGHVKTQYF. CDR3 bases read: TGTGCCAGCAGCTTAGGGCACGTGAAGACC.

This clone was picked up many times. The chain's CDR3 is CASSDSNSGEKLFF. The covered CDR3 bases are TGTGCCAGCAGTGACTCGAACAGCGGTGAAAAA. The V gene is TRBV6-4, the J gene TRBJ1-4; D unresolved. Read coverage stops 3 residues before the CDR3 terminus; the germline J gene supplies the remainder. The CDR3 contains 14 residues. The germline CDR1 and CDR2 sequences are MRHNA and SNTAGT. V lost 0 bases and J 7 bases, leaving 9 bases between the germline ends.

This clone was observed many times. Incomplete CDR3 DNA: TGTGCCAGTAGTATGCCCGAGGCTAGCGGGCGCAATGAG. It codes for CASSMPEASGRNE. In full, the CDR3 is CASSMPEASGRNEQFF. The chain combines TRBV19 with TRBJ2-1, with 8 nucleotides matching TRBD2. The read comes to an end 3 residues before the CDR3 does, leaving the germline J gene to fill in the end. Trimming at V came to 3 bases and at J to 6 bases, leaving 10 bases not matched to a gene. The CDR3 loop spans 16 amino acids. Germline values: CDR1 LNHDA, CDR2 SQIVND (reference sequence).

Turning to this clone: The read ends 3 residues before the CDR3 terminus; that terminus is restored from the germline J gene. The gene calls are TRBV18 and TRBJ2-3; possible D gene TRBD1, 5 bases. CDR3 length equals 16 residues. The germline V and J ends were trimmed by 3 bases and 2 bases, with 15 bases remaining between them. From germline, CDR1 is KGHSH and CDR2 LQKENI. CDR3 region: CASSPAGREFTDTQYF. Incomplete CDR3 DNA: TGTGCCAGCTCACCCGCCGGCAGGGAATTCACAGATACG.

This clone was counted at least ten times. The read halts 3 residues ahead of the CDR3 end, with the missing end drawn from the germline J gene. V usage is TRBV13 and J usage is TRBJ2-1; D unclear. Germline assignment: CDR1 PRHDT and CDR2 FYEKMQ (reference sequence). V was clipped by 2 bases and J by 7 bases, with 9 bases between them. There are 13 residues in the CDR3. The CDR3 spells CASSLFPQNEQFF. CDR3 DNA, as far as it was read: TGTGCCAGCAGCTTATTCCCCCAAAATGAG.

This clone was seen ten or more times. The CDR3 end falls 3 residues outside the read, so it is completed with the germline J gene. The chain couples TRBV28 to TRBJ2-7, with D tentatively TRBD2 (5 bases). V was clipped by 3 bases and J by 2 bases, with 8 bases between them. There are 13 residues in the CDR3. The germline V gene encodes CDR1 MDHEN and CDR2 SYDVKM. Incomplete CDR3 DNA: TGTGCCAGCAGTTTTCTAGCTACCTACGAG. Protein: CASSFLATYE. The whole CDR3 region reads CASSFLATYEQYF. Combining the CDR3 with reference TRBV28 and TRBJ2-7 gives the whole variable domain DVKVTQSSRYLVKRTGEKVFLECVQDMDHENMFWYRQDPGLGLRLIYFSYDVKMKEKGDIPEGYSVSREKKERFSLILESASTNQTSMYLCASSFLATYEQYFGPGTRLTVT.

This clone has a count of ten or more. The CDR3 loop is CSASGAGGLIYNEQFF. Partial CDR3 DNA: TGCAGTGCTAGTGGGGCGGGGGGCCTAATATACAATGAG. The rearrangement uses TRBV20-1 and TRBJ2-1; 8 nucleotides agree with TRBD2. The read finishes 3 residues shy of the CDR3 end, and the germline J gene is used to complete it. Germline values: CDR1 DFQATT, CDR2 SNEGSKA (reference sequence). V dropped 3 bases and J dropped 4; count of bases not matched to a gene: 11. The CDR3 totals 16 residues.

The table lists this clone with many counts. The CDR3 DNA, read in part, is TGCAGTGCTAGAGACGGCGGGAGAGAGACC. Encoded protein: CSARDGGRET. The entire CDR3 protein is CSARDGGRETQYF. The V call is TRBV20-1, the J call TRBJ2-5; 7 bases align to TRBD2. The sequenced fragment ends 3 residues before the CDR3 boundary, so the rest is inferred from the germline J gene. There are 13 residues in the CDR3. Germline-derived CDR1 and CDR2 are DFQATT and SNEGSKA (reference sequence). V was pared by 0 bases and J by 4 bases, with 2 bases of the junction left unmatched.

In this sample, this clone turned up many times. The observed sequence ends 3 residues before the CDR3 terminus, with the missing tail filled in from the germline J gene. The rearrangement uses TRBV28 and TRBJ2-5, with a tentative D call TRBD1 (6 bases). Looked up from germline, CDR1 is MDHEN and CDR2 is SYDVKM. Between the trimmed V and J ends, which lost 7 bases and 6 bases, there was a span of 18 bases. The CDR3 has 14 residues. The CDR3 spells CASISTGSGKTQYF. The DNA read from the CDR3 is TGTGCCAGCATCTCAACAGGGTCTGGAAAGACC.

This clone was recorded at least ten times. The missing CDR3 end, 3 residues past where the read stops, is filled in from the germline J gene. Other DNA sequences in the sample encode the same CDR3. This rearrangement joins TRBV12-3 or TRBV12-4 to TRBJ2-5; the D gene is possibly TRBD2 (6 bases). The CDR3 totals 13 residues. V lost 6 bases and J lost 5, with 13 bases in between. The CDR3 sequence: CASSPAEGETQYF. The sequenced CDR3 bases are TGTGCCAGCAGCCCGGCGGAGGGGGAGACC.

This clone was recorded many times. The read finishes 3 residues shy of the CDR3 end, and the germline J gene is used to complete it. The J gene is TRBJ2-5, the V gene TRBV20-1, with 9 nucleotides matching TRBD2. CDR1 DFQATT and CDR2 SNEGSKA come from the germline V gene (reference sequence). The CDR3 length is 13 residues. The CDR3 loop is CSASTSGRNTQYF. The CDR3 DNA, read in part, is TGCAGTGCTTCGACTAGCGGTCGTAATACC.

This clone appeared many times. With the read ending 3 residues before the CDR3 end, the germline J gene is used to fill in that end. The V and J genes are TRBV19 and TRBJ1-5; D perhaps matches TRBD1 (5 bases). The CDR3 sequence is 13 residues long. Germline V gene sequence: CDR1 LNHDA, CDR2 SQIVND (reference sequence). V was trimmed by 3 bases and J by 5 bases, leaving 8 bases between them. The CDR3 is CASSMTADQPQHF. The sequenced CDR3 bases are TGTGCCAGTAGTATGACAGCCGATCAGCCC.

Many counts were recorded for this clone. The CDR3 end falls 3 residues outside the read, so it is completed with the germline J gene. This rearrangement joins TRBV20-1 to TRBJ2-5, with TRBD2 as a possible D gene (5 bases). The germline V gene has CDR1 DFQATT and CDR2 SNEGSKA (reference sequence). The CDR3 contains 13 residues. V was clipped by 0 bases and J by 3 bases, with 8 bases between them. Partial CDR3 DNA: TGCAGTGCTAGAGACGGACTGAAAGAGACC. Protein product: CSARDGLKET. The entire CDR3 sequence reads CSARDGLKETQYF.

This clone was seen repeatedly, ten times or more. The CDR3 is cut off 3 residues early in the read; its end comes from the germline J gene. The chain uses TRBV7-9 and TRBJ2-4; 9 bases match TRBD1. J gave up 7 bases and V 6 bases, and 7 bases lay outside the gene matches. The CDR3 runs 14 residues. Germline V CDR1 and CDR2: SEHNR, FQNEAQ (reference sequence). The covered CDR3 bases are TGTGCCAGCAGGCTAGGACAGGGGCCTAACATT. It specifies CASRLGQGPNI. The CDR3, in full, reads CASRLGQGPNIQYF.

This clone was seen more than once but under ten times. The read gets to within 3 residues of the CDR3 end, and the germline J gene fills in the rest. J is TRBJ2-7 and V is TRBV5-1; D possibly corresponds to TRBD1 (6 bases). Germline V gene lookup returns CDR1 SGHRS and CDR2 YFSETQ. The CDR3 runs to 14 residues. V shed 6 bases and J shed 4 bases, with 17 bases lying between them. The CDR3 sequence is CASNAAGAVYEQYF. The CDR3 DNA, read in part, is TGCGCCAGCAACGCCGCAGGGGCTGTTTACGAG.

This clone was recorded at least ten times. The read ends 3 residues shy of where the CDR3 ends; the end is completed using the germline J gene. This chain connects TRBV5-4 to TRBJ2-7; 7 nucleotides match TRBD1. After removal of 4 bases from V and 6 bases from J, the junction contained 10 bases not matched to a gene. The CDR3 runs to 14 residues. Germline-derived CDR1 and CDR2 are SGHNT and YYREEE (reference sequence). The covered CDR3 bases are TGTGCCAGCAGCGATCGACAGGGTAACCTCGAG. It codes for CASSDRQGNLE. Given in full, the CDR3 is CASSDRQGNLEQYF.

This clone was seen more than once but under ten times. The read stops 3 residues short of the end of the CDR3; the missing end is completed from the germline J gene. V usage is TRBV19 and J usage is TRBJ1-1, with unresolved D. Trimming stripped 7 bases from V and 0 bases from J, with 12 bases between. CDR1 and CDR2 from the germline V gene are LNHDA and SQIVND (reference sequence). This CDR3 region has 14 residues. This CDR3 is CASTQIPMNTEAFF. Partial CDR3 DNA: TGTGCCAGTACCCAAATCCCCATGAACACTGAA.

This clone has ten or more counts. The CDR3 end falls 3 residues outside the read, so it is completed with the germline J gene. The rearrangement joins TRBV7-8 to TRBJ1-6; D perhaps matches TRBD1 (5 bases). The germline V gene has CDR1 SGHVS and CDR2 FQNEAQ. This CDR3 region has 16 residues. V lost 3 bases to trimming and J lost 9 bases, with 18 bases between them. CDR3 loop: CASSFEAGGSSSPLHF. The DNA read from the CDR3 is TGTGCCAGCAGCTTCGAAGCCGGGGGATCTTCTTCACCC.

This clone has a count of ten or more. From the germline J gene comes the end of the CDR3, since the read stops 3 residues before it. V gene TRBV5-1 combines with J gene TRBJ2-3; TRBD1 is a possible D gene (5 bases). The germline V gene has CDR1 SGHRS and CDR2 YFSETQ. Trimming stripped 5 bases from V and 2 bases from J, with 12 bases between. The CDR3 has 14 residues. CDR3 loop: CASRLQGYTDTQYF. The sequenced CDR3 bases are TGCGCCAGCAGACTCCAGGGTTACACAGATACG.

On this clone: The CDR3 end lies 3 residues beyond the end of the read and is filled in from the germline J gene. The rearrangement uses TRBV20-1 and TRBJ2-7; 13 positions agree with TRBD2. The CDR3 covers 16 residues. Germline-derived CDR1 and CDR2 are DFQATT and SNEGSKA (reference sequence). V lost 1 base, J lost 6 bases, and 9 bases stayed unmatched. The sequenced part of the CDR3 DNA is TGCAGTGCTAGAGGGGGGACTAGCGGGAACCCGTTCGAG. This translates into CSARGGTSGNPFE. The entire CDR3 sequence reads CSARGGTSGNPFEQYF.

This clone has a count of ten or more. The sequenced part of the CDR3 DNA is TGCGCCAGCAGCTTCTCAACGGGGGGAGGCACTGAA. Encoded protein: CASSFSTGGGTE. The full CDR3 is CASSFSTGGGTEAFF. V is TRBV5-1 and J is TRBJ1-1; the D gene is possibly TRBD1 (5 bases). Read data end 3 residues before the CDR3 end; the end is taken from the germline J gene. This CDR3 comprises 15 residues. Germline-derived CDR1 and CDR2 are SGHRS and YFSETQ. Trimming left V 2 bases short and J 4 bases short, with 15 bases between.

This clone was counted ten times or more. The read is 3 residues too short to cover the CDR3 end, so that end is filled in from the germline J gene. This chain uses TRBV6-1 with TRBJ2-7; D may be TRBD2 (6 bases). The CDR3 spans 15 residues. From germline, CDR1 is MNHNS and CDR2 SASEGT. Trimming took off 4 bases at V and 2 bases at J, with 15 bases between the two ends. CDR3 in amino acids: CASSVYGTPTYEQYF. Partial CDR3 DNA: TGTGCCAGCAGTGTGTACGGGACTCCTACCTACGAG.

This clone appeared many times. The CDR3 end falls 3 residues outside the read, so it is completed with the germline J gene. The rearrangement uses TRBV12-3 or TRBV12-4 and TRBJ2-3, with D unresolved. V was clipped by 5 bases and J by 2 bases, with 5 bases between them. CDR3 length equals 12 residues. The covered CDR3 bases are TGTGCCAGCAGTCCCTCCACAGATACG. It codes for CASSPSTDT. The complete CDR3 reads CASSPSTDTQYF.

This clone was observed many times. The CDR3 end lies 3 residues beyond the end of the read and is filled in from the germline J gene. The chain carries TRBV11-2 and TRBJ1-2; a possible D gene is TRBD1 (6 bases). The length of the CDR3 is 15 residues. V was trimmed by 1 base and J by 3 bases, leaving 12 bases between them. Germline assignment: CDR1 SGHAT and CDR2 FQNNGV. The sequenced part of the CDR3 DNA is TGTGCCAGCAGCTTAGTAGCGTCAGGGGACTATGGC. It translates to CASSLVASGDYG. The whole CDR3 reads CASSLVASGDYGYTF.